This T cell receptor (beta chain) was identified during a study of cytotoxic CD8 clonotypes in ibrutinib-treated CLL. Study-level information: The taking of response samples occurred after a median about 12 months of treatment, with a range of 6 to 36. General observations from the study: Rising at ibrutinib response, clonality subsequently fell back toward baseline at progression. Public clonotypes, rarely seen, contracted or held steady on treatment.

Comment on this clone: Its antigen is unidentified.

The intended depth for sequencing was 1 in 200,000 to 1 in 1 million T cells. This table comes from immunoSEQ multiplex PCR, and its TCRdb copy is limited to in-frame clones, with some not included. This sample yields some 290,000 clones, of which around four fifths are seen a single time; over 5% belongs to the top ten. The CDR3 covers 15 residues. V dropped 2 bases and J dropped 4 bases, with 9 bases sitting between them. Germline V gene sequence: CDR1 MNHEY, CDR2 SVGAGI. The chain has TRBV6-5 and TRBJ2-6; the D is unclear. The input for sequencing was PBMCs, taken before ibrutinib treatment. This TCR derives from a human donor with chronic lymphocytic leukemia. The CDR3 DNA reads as TGTGCCAGCAGTTACGAGGCTGGGGGGGCCAACGTCCTGACTTTC. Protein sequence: CASSYEAGGANVLTF.